This is a list of T cell receptor beta chains from one sample in a study of post-analysis software for immune sequencing data. Via MiXCR, TCRdb re-called the PCR reads, giving one row per CDR3 protein. Of about 760,000 distinct CDR3 sequences listed, roughly 29% are singletons. What was sequenced was blood. These receptors all come from a girl aged 10 to 17 with multiple sclerosis. CDR3s include the opening cysteine and the closing phenylalanine or tryptophan. Fields, in order: V gene, clone size, D gene, J gene, CDR3 protein, CDR3 DNA. The D gene is left open where the match is weak. A row's size may be missing; if present it is once, few, many or a size class.

>TRBV20-1|few|-|TRBJ2-5
CSARRGPLGDQETQYF
TGCAGTGCTAGAAGGGGTCCTCTCGGAGACCAAGAGACCCAGTACTTC
>TRBV5-1|few|-|TRBJ2-3
CATRSQPSTDTQYF
TGCGCCACCCGTTCGCAACCTAGCACAGATACGCAGTATTTT
>TRBV10-3|-|TRBD2|TRBJ2-1
CAISEREGYNEQFF
TGTGCCATCAGTGAGCGGGAGGGCTACAATGAGCAGTTCTTC
>TRBV3-1|-|-|TRBJ2-3
CASSQDFPPSTQYF
TGTGCCAGCAGCCAAGATTTCCCCCCTTCTACGCAGTATTTT
>TRBV12-3/TRBV12-4|-|TRBD2|TRBJ2-3
CASSDQGLAAVRNTQYF
TGTGCCAGCAGTGATCAGGGACTAGCGGCCGTGAGGAATACGCAGTATTTT
>TRBV7-2|once|-|TRBJ2-2
CASSFNSGELFF
TGTGCCAGCAGCTTTAATTCCGGGGAGCTGTTTTTT
>TRBV6-5|once|TRBD1|TRBJ1-5
CASTQGPSGPQHF
TGTGCCAGTACACAGGGGCCCTCAGGGCCCCAGCATTTT
>TRBV20-1|-|-|TRBJ2-1
CSARESVSGAHNEQFF
TGCAGTGCTAGAGAGTCTGTCTCCGGGGCCCACAATGAGCAGTTCTTC
>TRBV11-2|-|TRBD2|TRBJ2-7
CASRRRPSGRVNEQYF
TGTGCCAGCAGACGGAGGCCCAGTGGGAGGGTCAATGAGCAGTACTTC
>TRBV7-2|-|-|TRBJ2-4
CASSVLWGGAKNIQYF
TGTGCCAGCAGCGTACTGTGGGGTGGAGCCAAAAACATTCAGTACTTC
>TRBV10-1|-|TRBD2|TRBJ2-1
CASSDGGSGQRDEQFF
TGCGCCAGCAGTGACGGGGGGTCGGGGCAAAGGGATGAGCAGTTCTTC
>TRBV6-1|-|-|TRBJ1-2
CASSAAPLEGYTF
TGTGCCAGCAGTGCCGCACCACTTGAAGGCTACACCTTC
>TRBV3-1|-|TRBD1|TRBJ2-4
CASSQAGTGTGGKNIQYF
TGTGCCAGCAGCCAAGCCGGAACCGGGACAGGGGGGAAGAACATTCAGTACTTC
>TRBV25-1|-|-|TRBJ2-1
CASSETYEQFF
TGTGCCAGCAGTGAAACCTATGAGCAGTTCTTC
>TRBV18|-|-|TRBJ2-1
CASSREGVNEQFF
TGTGCCAGCTCACGCGAAGGGGTAAATGAGCAGTTCTTC
>TRBV10-3|few|-|TRBJ1-3
CAIRGGSGNTIYF
TGTGCCATCAGAGGAGGCTCTGGAAACACCATATATTTT
>TRBV20-1|-|-|TRBJ2-1
CSASERRGEQFF
TGCAGTGCTAGTGAAAGGCGGGGTGAGCAGTTCTTC
>TRBV29-1|-|-|TRBJ2-5
CSVEGLGKEYF
TGCAGCGTTGAGGGTTTGGGGAAGGAGTACTTC
>TRBV20-1|-|-|TRBJ1-1
CSAPKPGANTEAFF
TGCAGTGCTCCAAAGCCCGGTGCGAACACTGAAGCTTTCTTT
>TRBV12-3/TRBV12-4|-|TRBD1|TRBJ2-2
CASSPTGGWGELFF
TGTGCCAGCAGTCCGACAGGGGGTTGGGGGGAGCTGTTTTTT
>TRBV4-1|few|TRBD2|TRBJ2-1
CASSQPSGGNEQFF
TGCGCCAGCAGCCAGCCCTCGGGGGGAAATGAGCAGTTCTTC
>TRBV20-1|-|-|TRBJ1-5
CSARGGRYSNQPQHF
TGCAGTGCTAGGGGGGGACGGTATAGCAATCAGCCCCAGCATTTT
>TRBV19|-|TRBD1|TRBJ2-7
CASSEAGTGRYEQYF
TGTGCCAGTAGTGAGGCCGGGACAGGCCGCTACGAGCAGTACTTC
>TRBV2|-|-|TRBJ2-3
CASLQGGTDTQYF
TGTGCCAGCTTACAGGGCGGAACAGATACGCAGTATTTT
>TRBV7-2|-|-|TRBJ1-5
CAGSPRRFSNQPQHF
TGTGCCGGCAGCCCCCGACGGTTCAGCAATCAGCCCCAGCATTTT
>TRBV7-9|-|-|TRBJ1-4
CTSSRSAPTNEKLFF
TGTACCAGCAGCCGCTCGGCGCCAACTAATGAAAAACTGTTTTTT
>TRBV10-2|-|TRBD2|TRBJ2-1
CASSLKLAGGYNEQFF
TGCGCCAGCAGTCTCAAACTAGCGGGGGGCTACAATGAGCAGTTCTTC
>TRBV29-1|few|-|TRBJ1-2
CSVEMAGNYGYTF
TGCAGCGTTGAAATGGCAGGGAACTATGGCTACACCTTC
>TRBV25-1|-|-|TRBJ1-5
CASSGITGGQPQHF
TGTGCCAGCAGTGGTATTACGGGTGGCCAGCCCCAGCATTTT
>TRBV25-1|few|-|TRBJ2-7
CASSESGYEQYF
TGTGCCAGCAGTGAGTCCGGCTACGAGCAGTACTTC
>TRBV2|few|TRBD2|TRBJ2-3
CASIFSGKGTDTQYF
TGTGCCAGCATCTTTAGCGGGAAGGGCACAGATACGCAGTATTTT
>TRBV27|few|-|TRBJ2-1
CASSRDRAYNEQFF
TGTGCCAGCAGTCGGGACCGCGCCTACAATGAGCAGTTCTTC
>TRBV18|-|-|TRBJ2-1
CASSPPGGPRNEQFF
TGTGCCAGCTCACCACCGGGGGGCCCTCGCAATGAGCAGTTCTTC
>TRBV20-1|few|TRBD1|TRBJ1-2
CSARDLRTGDGYTF
TGCAGTGCTAGAGATCTAAGGACAGGGGATGGCTACACCTTC
>TRBV12-3/TRBV12-4|-|TRBD2|TRBJ2-3
CASSLPTSGRTDVQYF
TGTGCCAGCAGTTTACCGACTAGCGGGCGCACAGATGTGCAGTATTTT
>TRBV29-1|-|-|TRBJ2-7
CSVVRGSSYEQYF
TGCAGCGTTGTTCGGGGGAGCTCCTACGAGCAGTACTTC
>TRBV7-9|many|TRBD2|TRBJ2-7
CASSQTSGTTYEQYF
TGTGCCAGCAGCCAGACTAGCGGTACCACCTACGAGCAGTACTTC
>TRBV10-3|-|TRBD1|TRBJ1-5
CATRQGAVNQPQHF
TGTGCCACACGACAGGGGGCAGTTAATCAGCCCCAGCATTTT
>TRBV29-1|once|-|TRBJ1-1
CSVDPIMNTEAFF
TGCAGCGTTGATCCTATCATGAACACTGAAGCTTTCTTT
>TRBV7-9|-|TRBD2|TRBJ2-7
CASSFGLAGPYEQYF
TGTGCCAGCAGCTTCGGACTAGCGGGACCTTACGAGCAGTACTTC
>TRBV4-3|few|-|TRBJ2-5
CASSQDSATKETQYF
TGCGCCAGCAGCCAAGACTCGGCCACCAAAGAGACCCAGTACTTC